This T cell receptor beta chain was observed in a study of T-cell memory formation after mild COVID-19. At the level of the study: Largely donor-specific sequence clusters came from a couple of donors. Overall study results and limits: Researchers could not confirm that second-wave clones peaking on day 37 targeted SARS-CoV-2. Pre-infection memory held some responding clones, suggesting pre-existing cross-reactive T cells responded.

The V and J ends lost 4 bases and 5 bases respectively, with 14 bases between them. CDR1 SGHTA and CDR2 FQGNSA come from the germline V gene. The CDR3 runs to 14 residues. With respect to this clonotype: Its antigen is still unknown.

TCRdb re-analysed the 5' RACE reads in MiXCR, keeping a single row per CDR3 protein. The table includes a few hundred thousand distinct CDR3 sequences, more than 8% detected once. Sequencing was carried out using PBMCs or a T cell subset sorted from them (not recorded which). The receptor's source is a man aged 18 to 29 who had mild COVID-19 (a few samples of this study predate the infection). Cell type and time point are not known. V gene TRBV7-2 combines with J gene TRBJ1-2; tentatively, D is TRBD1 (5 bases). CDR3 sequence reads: CASSSRREGYGYTF. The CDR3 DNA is TGTGCCAGCAGCTCCCGTCGGGAGGGGTATGGCTACACCTTC. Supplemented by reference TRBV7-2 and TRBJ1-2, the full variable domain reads GAGVSQSPSNKVTEKGKDVELRCDPISGHTALYWYRQSLGQGLEFLIYFQGNSAPDKSGLPSDRFSAERTGGSVSTLTIQRTQQEDSAVYLCASSSRREGYGYTFGSGTRLTVV.